This T cell receptor beta chain emerged from a study of blood T cell repertoires in COVID-19. Overall study: Samples representing acute and convalescent COVID-19 were sourced from the United States, Italy and Spain. PBMCs, B-cell-depleted T cells, or T cells provided the cDNA or gDNA that made up the material.

Original methodology: From reference gene primer amplification, estimates of nucleated cell counts were derived. TCRdb's copy holds only in-frame clones and misses some; the assay was immunoSEQ multiplex PCR. V, J and clone size reflect that table, while D and trimming were determined from the DNA. The repertoire consists of about 200,000 clones, with 81% occurring once and the leading ten covering around 10%. Each participant's cohort was designated according to participant-reported clinical history. This sequence originates from a woman aged 50 to 60 with acute COVID-19. The sample was PBMCs or T cells enriched from blood (not recorded which).

The CDR3 is CASSPEGQGSSIYF. The CDR3 nucleotides read TGCGCCAGCAGCCCGGAGGGCCAGGGAAGTTCCATATATTTT. The chain couples TRBV5-1 to TRBJ1-3, with a possible D match to TRBD1 (5 bases). Germline CDR1 SGHRS, CDR2 YFSETQ. The V end was cut by 4 bases, the J end by 11 bases, with 19 bases between. CDR3 length equals 14 residues.